Ten or more counts support the clone carrying this T cell receptor (beta chain). This sample is part of a study of response to subunit inactivated influenza vaccine. Germline V gives CDR1 MNHEY, CDR2 SVGEGT. The CDR3 covers 15 residues. After removal of 5 bases from V and 2 bases from J, the junction contained 4 bases not matched to a gene. TCRdb re-called the RT-PCR reads through MiXCR, storing one row per CDR3 protein. The sample yields under 550,000 distinct CDR3 sequences, less than 10% seen once. The source material was PBMCs from blood, sampled roughly 24 months after vaccination. This chain joins TRBV6-2 or TRBV6-3 and TRBJ2-1; the match to TRBD2 covers 9 bases. The sequence came from a man aged 45-69 years who received an inactivated influenza vaccine. CDR3 DNA sequence: TGTGCCAGCAGTCAAACTAGCGGGCCCTACAATGAGCAGTTCTTC. This encodes CASSQTSGPYNEQFF.